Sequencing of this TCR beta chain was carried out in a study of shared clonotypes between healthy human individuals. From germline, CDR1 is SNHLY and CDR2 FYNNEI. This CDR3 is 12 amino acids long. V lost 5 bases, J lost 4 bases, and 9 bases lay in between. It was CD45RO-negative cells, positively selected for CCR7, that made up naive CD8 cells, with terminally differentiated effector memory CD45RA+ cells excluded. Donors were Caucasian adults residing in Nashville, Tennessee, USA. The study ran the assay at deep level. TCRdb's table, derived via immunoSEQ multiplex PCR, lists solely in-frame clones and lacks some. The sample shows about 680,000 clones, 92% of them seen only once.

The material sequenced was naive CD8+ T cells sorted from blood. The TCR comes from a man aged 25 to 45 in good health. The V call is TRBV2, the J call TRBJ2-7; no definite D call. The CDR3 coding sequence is TGTGCCAGCAGTACACCTCCTTACGAGCAGTACTTC. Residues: CASSTPPYEQYF. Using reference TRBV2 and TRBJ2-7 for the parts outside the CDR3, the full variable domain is EPEVTQTPSHQVTQMGQEVILRCVPISNHLYFYWYRQILGQKVEFLVSFYNNEISEKSEIFDDQFSVERPDGSNFTLKIRSTKLEDSAMYFCASSTPPYEQYFGPGTRLTVT.